This TCR beta chain was profiled in a study of cytomegalovirus exposure and HLA in healthy donors. Study-level results: Despite most TCR sequences being rare, some public TCRs occurred in many donors. The productive fraction for most TCR beta V segments was about 87% or about 30% in an earlier analysis. The classifier, whose performance was assessed in both the original and validation cohorts, reportedly diagnosed cytomegalovirus status with high specificity and sensitivity.

With regard to this clone: Its antigen is currently unknown.

13 Jbeta primers and 60 Vbeta primers were used for the PCR. Generated by immunoSEQ multiplex PCR, the TCRdb table keeps only in-frame clones and is missing some. The table includes approximately 150,000 clones, less than 85% detected once. In germline, CDR1 is SGHAT, CDR2 FQNNGV. CDR3 length equals 15 residues. V shed 2 bases, J shed 8 bases, and the junction held 7 bases outside the gene matches. J is TRBJ2-1 and V is TRBV11-2; 9 bases agree with TRBD2. Sequences were obtained from PBMCs. The source is a man aged 40-49 years in good health and CMV-seronegative. CDR3 DNA sequence: TGTGCCAGCAGCTTACTCGGCGGGGGGGGCGATGAGCAGTTCTTC. Translating gives CASSLLGGGGDEQFF.